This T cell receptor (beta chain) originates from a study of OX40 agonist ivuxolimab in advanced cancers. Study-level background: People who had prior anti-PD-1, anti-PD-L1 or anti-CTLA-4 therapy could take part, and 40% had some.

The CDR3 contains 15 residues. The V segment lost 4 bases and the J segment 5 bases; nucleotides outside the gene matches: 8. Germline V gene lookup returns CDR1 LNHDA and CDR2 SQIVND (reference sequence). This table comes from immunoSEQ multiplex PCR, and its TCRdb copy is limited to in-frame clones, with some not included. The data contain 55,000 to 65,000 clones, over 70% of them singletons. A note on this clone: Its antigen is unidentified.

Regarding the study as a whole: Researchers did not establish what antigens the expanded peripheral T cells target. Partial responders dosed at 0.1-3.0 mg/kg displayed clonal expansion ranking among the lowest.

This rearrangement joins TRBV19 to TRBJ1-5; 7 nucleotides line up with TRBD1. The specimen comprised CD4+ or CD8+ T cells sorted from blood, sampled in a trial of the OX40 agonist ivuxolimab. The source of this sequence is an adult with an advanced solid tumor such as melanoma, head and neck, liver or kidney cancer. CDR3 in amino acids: CASSTGRGFDQPQHF. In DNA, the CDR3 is TGTGCCAGTAGTACCGGCAGGGGGTTCGATCAGCCCCAGCATTTT. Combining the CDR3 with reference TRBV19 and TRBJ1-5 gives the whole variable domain DGGITQSPKYLFRKEGQNVTLSCEQNLNHDAMYWYRQDPGQGLRLIYYSQIVNDFQKGDIAEGYSVSREKKESFPLTVTSAQKNPTAFYLCASSTGRGFDQPQHFGDGTRLSIL.